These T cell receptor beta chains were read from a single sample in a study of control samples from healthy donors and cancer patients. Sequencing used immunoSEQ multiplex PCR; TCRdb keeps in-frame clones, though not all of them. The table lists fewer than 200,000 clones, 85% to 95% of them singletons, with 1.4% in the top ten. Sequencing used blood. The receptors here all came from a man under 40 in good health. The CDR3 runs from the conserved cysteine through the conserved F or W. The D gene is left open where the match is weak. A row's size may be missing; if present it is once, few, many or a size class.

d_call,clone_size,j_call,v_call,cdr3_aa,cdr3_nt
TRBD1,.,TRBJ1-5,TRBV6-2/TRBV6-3,CASSLGQANQPQHF,TGTGCCAGCAGTCTAGGACAGGCCAATCAGCCCCAGCATTTT
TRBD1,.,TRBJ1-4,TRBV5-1,CASSTGGGSEKLFF,TGCGCCAGCAGTACAGGGGGCGGGAGTGAAAAACTGTTTTTT
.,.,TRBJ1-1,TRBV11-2,CASSLRSGNTEAFF,TGTGCCAGCAGCTTAAGGTCAGGGAACACTGAAGCTTTCTTT
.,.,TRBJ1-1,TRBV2,CASSDGRGRTEAFF,TGTGCCAGCAGTGATGGCCGGGGAAGGACTGAAGCTTTCTTT
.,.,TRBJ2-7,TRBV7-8,CASSFDRLSYEQYF,TGTGCCAGCAGCTTCGACAGACTCAGCTACGAGCAGTACTTC
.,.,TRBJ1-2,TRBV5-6,CASSFASGYTF,TGTGCCAGCAGCTTTGCGAGTGGCTACACCTTC
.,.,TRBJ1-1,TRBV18,CASSPPGVANTEAFF,TGTGCCAGCTCACCACCGGGCGTAGCGAACACTGAAGCTTTCTTT
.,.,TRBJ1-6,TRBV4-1,CASSQVWGPGNSPLHF,TGCGCCAGCAGCCAAGTTTGGGGGCCTGGGAATTCACCCCTCCACTTT
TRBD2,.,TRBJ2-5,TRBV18,CASSPEETSGILSQYF,TGTGCCAGCTCTCCGGAGGAGACTAGCGGGATCTTATCCCAGTACTTC
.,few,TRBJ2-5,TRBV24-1,CATKAAGTETQYF,TGTGCCACCAAGGCCGCTGGGACAGAGACCCAGTACTTC
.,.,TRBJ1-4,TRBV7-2,CASSLEWGELFF,TGTGCCAGCAGCTTAGAGTGGGGGGAACTGTTTTTT
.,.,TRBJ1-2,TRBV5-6,CASNPRQVAYGYTF,TGTGCCAGCAACCCTCGACAGGTGGCCTATGGCTACACCTTC
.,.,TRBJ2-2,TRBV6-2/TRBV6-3,CASSYSKWSGWRNTGELFF,TGTGCCAGCAGTTACTCGAAGTGGTCAGGGTGGAGGAACACCGGGGAGCTGTTTTTT
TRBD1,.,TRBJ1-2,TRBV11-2,CASSLPAWSGGRGYTF,TGTGCCAGCAGCTTGCCCGCCTGGTCAGGGGGCAGGGGCTACACCTTC
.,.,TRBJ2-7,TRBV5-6,CASSFGDSSYEQYF,TGTGCCAGCAGCTTCGGAGATAGCTCCTACGAGCAGTACTTC
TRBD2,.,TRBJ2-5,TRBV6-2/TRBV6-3,CASSPGRLAGETQYF,TGTGCCAGCAGCCCCGGTAGGCTAGCGGGAGAGACCCAGTACTTC
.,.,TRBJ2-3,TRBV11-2,CASSFGGAYTRDTQYF,TGTGCCAGCAGCTTCGGCGGGGCCTACACAAGAGATACGCAGTATTTT
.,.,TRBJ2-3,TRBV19,CASSIGGVPDTQYF,TGTGCCAGTAGTATAGGAGGGGTTCCAGATACGCAGTATTTT
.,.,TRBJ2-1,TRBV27,CASSPVGPYEQFF,TGTGCCAGCAGCCCCGTGGGTCCCTATGAGCAGTTCTTC
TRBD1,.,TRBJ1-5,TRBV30,CAWSVGDSFPSNQPQHF,TGTGCCTGGAGTGTGGGGGACAGCTTCCCTAGCAATCAGCCCCAGCATTTT
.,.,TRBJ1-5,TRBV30,CACSEGQQMGQPQHF,TGTGCCTGCTCTGAGGGGCAGCAAATGGGACAGCCCCAGCATTTT
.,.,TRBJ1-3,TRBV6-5,CASSYNYGAGNTIYF,TGTGCCAGCAGTTACAATTACGGGGCTGGAAACACCATATATTTT
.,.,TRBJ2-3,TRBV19,CASSIRGGTDTQYF,TGTGCCAGTAGTATCAGGGGTGGCACAGATACGCAGTATTTT
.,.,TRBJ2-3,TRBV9,CASSPSGDTQYF,TGTGCCAGCAGCCCCTCGGGAGATACGCAGTATTTT
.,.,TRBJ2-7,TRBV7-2,CASSSPSSGGLDYEQYF,TGTGCCAGCAGCTCCCCGTCAAGTGGGGGGCTGGACTACGAGCAGTACTTC
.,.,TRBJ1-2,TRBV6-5,CASTERAEYGYTF,TGTGCCAGCACCGAAAGGGCGGAGTATGGCTACACCTTC
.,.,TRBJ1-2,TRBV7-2,CASSLLLVPDYGYTF,TGTGCCAGCAGCTTATTGCTGGTACCCGACTATGGCTACACCTTC
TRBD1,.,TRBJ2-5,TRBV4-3,CASSQQRGPQETQYF,TGCGCCAGCAGCCAACAAAGGGGGCCTCAAGAGACCCAGTACTTC
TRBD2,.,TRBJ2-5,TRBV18,CASSPILAGGQETQYF,TGTGCCAGCTCACCTATCCTAGCGGGAGGGCAAGAGACCCAGTACTTC
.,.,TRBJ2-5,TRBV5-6,CASSLGQGRETQYF,TGTGCCAGCAGCTTGGGGCAGGGGAGGGAGACCCAGTACTTC
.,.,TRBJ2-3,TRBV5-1,CASSLPVGTSTDTQYF,TGCGCCAGCAGCTTGCCCGTCGGGACTAGCACAGATACGCAGTATTTT
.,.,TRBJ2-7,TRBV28,CATRTGTIGEQYF,TGTGCCACCCGTACAGGGACAATCGGCGAGCAGTACTTC
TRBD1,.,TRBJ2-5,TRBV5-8,CASSPEPGQGQETQYF,TGTGCCAGCAGCCCCGAGCCGGGACAGGGACAAGAGACCCAGTACTTC
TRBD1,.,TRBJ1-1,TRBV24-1,CATLNSNRGTNTEAFF,TGTGCCACCCTGAACAGTAACAGGGGTACGAACACTGAAGCTTTCTTT
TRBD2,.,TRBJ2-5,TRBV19,CASSISRTSGGQETQYF,TGTGCCAGTAGTATTTCGAGGACTAGCGGGGGCCAAGAGACCCAGTACTTC
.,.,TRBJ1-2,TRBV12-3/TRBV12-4,CASSPRAYGYTF,TGTGCCAGCAGTCCAAGGGCCTATGGCTACACCTTC
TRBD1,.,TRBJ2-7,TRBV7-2,CASSVQTGEGYEQYF,TGTGCCAGCAGCGTACAAACAGGGGAAGGGTACGAGCAGTACTTC
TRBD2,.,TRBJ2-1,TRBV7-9,CASSRTGTSSRGNSYNEQFF,TGTGCCAGCAGTAGGACCGGGACTAGCTCGCGTGGGAACTCCTACAATGAGCAGTTCTTC
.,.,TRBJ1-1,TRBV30,CAWSVYPRENTEAFF,TGTGCCTGGAGTGTATACCCCAGGGAGAACACTGAAGCTTTCTTT
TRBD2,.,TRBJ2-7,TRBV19,CASSPTSGRGLEQYF,TGTGCCAGTAGCCCGACTAGCGGGAGAGGTTTGGAGCAGTACTTC
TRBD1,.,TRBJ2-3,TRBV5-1,CASSLAGTGGADTQYF,TGCGCCAGCAGCTTGGCCGGGACAGGGGGGGCAGATACGCAGTATTTT
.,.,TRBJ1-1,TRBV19,CASSRDHYEAFF,TGTGCCAGTAGTAGGGACCATTATGAAGCGTTCTTT
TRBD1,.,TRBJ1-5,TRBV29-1,CSVVAPGGSQPQHF,TGCAGCGTTGTTGCTCCAGGGGGCAGTCAGCCCCAGCATTTT
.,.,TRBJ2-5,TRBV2,CASPRSRGGETQYF,TGTGCCAGCCCAAGATCCAGGGGGGGAGAGACCCAGTACTTC
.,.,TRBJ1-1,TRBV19,CASSISVGTEAFF,TGTGCCAGTAGTATAAGCGTGGGCACTGAAGCTTTCTTT
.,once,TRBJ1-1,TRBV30,CAWSASSEAFF,TGTGCCTGGAGTGCATCATCAGAAGCTTTCTTT
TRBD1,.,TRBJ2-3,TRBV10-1,CASSEGDRGSTDTQYF,TGCGCCAGCAGTGAGGGGGACAGGGGAAGCACAGATACGCAGTATTTT
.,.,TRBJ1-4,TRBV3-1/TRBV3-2,CASSQNRAGNEKLFF,TGTGCCAGCAGCCAGAACCGGGCAGGTAATGAAAAACTGTTTTTT
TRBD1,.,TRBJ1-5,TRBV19,CASSLTGGGQPQHF,TGTGCCAGTAGCCTCACAGGGGGCGGTCAGCCCCAGCATTTT